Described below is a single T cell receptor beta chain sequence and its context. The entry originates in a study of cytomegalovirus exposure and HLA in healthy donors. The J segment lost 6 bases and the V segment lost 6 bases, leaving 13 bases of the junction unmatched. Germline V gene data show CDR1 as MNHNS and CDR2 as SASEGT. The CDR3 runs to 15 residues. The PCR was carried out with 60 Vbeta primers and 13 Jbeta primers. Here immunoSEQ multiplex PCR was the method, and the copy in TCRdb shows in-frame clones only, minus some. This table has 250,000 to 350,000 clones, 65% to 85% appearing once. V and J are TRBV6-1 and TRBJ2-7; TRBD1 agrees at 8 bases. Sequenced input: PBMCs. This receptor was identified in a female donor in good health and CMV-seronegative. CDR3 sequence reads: CASRYRGKGASEQYF. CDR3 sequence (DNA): TGTGCCAGCAGATACAGGGGGAAAGGTGCAAGCGAGCAGTACTTC.